This is a list of T cell receptor beta chains from one sample in a study of cytomegalovirus exposure and HLA in healthy donors. The method was immunoSEQ multiplex PCR; TCRdb's version includes in-frame clones alone and lacks a portion of them. The sample lists roughly 120,000 clones, 80% occurring once. The sample was PBMCs. Receptor source: an older woman in good health and CMV-seropositive. Both conserved end residues are part of each CDR3. The D gene is left open where the match is weak. Clone size is not always given. Where it is, it says once, few, many or a class for expanded clones.

d_call: TRBD1; clone_size: NA; j_call: TRBJ2-3; v_call: TRBV19; cdr3_aa: CASSTTGGGFFRDTQYF; cdr3_nt: TGTGCCAGTAGTACCACAGGGGGCGGTTTTTTCCGGGATACGCAGTATTTT
d_call: TRBD1; clone_size: NA; j_call: TRBJ2-1; v_call: TRBV7-9; cdr3_aa: CASSLLGTGKLHNEQFF; cdr3_nt: TGTGCCAGCAGCTTATTAGGGACAGGGAAGTTACACAATGAGCAGTTCTTC
d_call: NA; clone_size: NA; j_call: TRBJ2-7; v_call: TRBV20-1; cdr3_aa: CSASVGDSAYF; cdr3_nt: TGCAGTGCTAGCGTCGGGGACTCAGCGTACTTC
d_call: TRBD1; clone_size: NA; j_call: TRBJ2-7; v_call: TRBV10-3; cdr3_aa: CAIRQGVSYEQYF; cdr3_nt: TGTGCCATCCGACAGGGGGTCTCCTACGAGCAGTACTTC
d_call: NA; clone_size: NA; j_call: TRBJ2-7; v_call: TRBV7-6; cdr3_aa: CASSLEQGTLIGQYF; cdr3_nt: TGTGCCAGCAGCTTAGAGCAGGGGACATTGATCGGGCAGTACTTC
d_call: NA; clone_size: NA; j_call: TRBJ1-1; v_call: TRBV19; cdr3_aa: CASSIRLARVNTEAFF; cdr3_nt: TGTGCCAGTAGTATCAGGTTGGCCAGGGTCAACACTGAAGCTTTCTTT
d_call: NA; clone_size: once; j_call: TRBJ2-2; v_call: TRBV5-4; cdr3_aa: CASNQGITTGELFF; cdr3_nt: TGTGCCAGCAACCAGGGGATTACCACCGGGGAGCTGTTTTTT
d_call: TRBD1; clone_size: NA; j_call: TRBJ1-4; v_call: TRBV5-4; cdr3_aa: CASSLGQTTNEKLFF; cdr3_nt: TGTGCCAGCAGCCTGGGACAGACAACTAATGAAAAACTGTTTTTT
d_call: NA; clone_size: NA; j_call: TRBJ1-2; v_call: TRBV9; cdr3_aa: CASSLSGYGYTF; cdr3_nt: TGTGCCAGCAGCCTCTCGGGCTATGGCTACACCTTC
d_call: TRBD1; clone_size: NA; j_call: TRBJ1-2; v_call: TRBV11-2; cdr3_aa: CASRANRGANHGYTF; cdr3_nt: TGTGCCAGCAGGGCCAACAGGGGCGCAAACCATGGCTACACCTTC
d_call: NA; clone_size: NA; j_call: TRBJ2-7; v_call: TRBV4-2; cdr3_aa: CASSHEDRYESHEQYF; cdr3_nt: TGTGCCAGCAGCCACGAAGACAGGTACGAGTCCCACGAGCAGTACTTC
d_call: TRBD2; clone_size: NA; j_call: TRBJ2-7; v_call: TRBV28; cdr3_aa: CASYPVSGRLTYEQYF; cdr3_nt: TGTGCCAGCTACCCTGTGAGCGGGAGGCTAACCTACGAGCAGTACTTC
d_call: NA; clone_size: NA; j_call: TRBJ1-2; v_call: TRBV10-3; cdr3_aa: CAISESKGSTNYGYTF; cdr3_nt: TGTGCCATCAGTGAGTCTAAAGGTAGCACAAACTATGGCTACACCTTC
d_call: NA; clone_size: few; j_call: TRBJ2-4; v_call: TRBV27; cdr3_aa: CASSFVGGLAKNIQYF; cdr3_nt: TGTGCCAGCAGTTTCGTCGGGGGGCTAGCCAAAAACATTCAGTACTTC
d_call: TRBD2; clone_size: NA; j_call: TRBJ2-7; v_call: TRBV6-6; cdr3_aa: CASSYATSASPYEQYF; cdr3_nt: TGTGCCAGCAGTTACGCGACTAGCGCCTCTCCCTACGAGCAGTACTTC
d_call: TRBD2; clone_size: NA; j_call: TRBJ2-1; v_call: TRBV4-1; cdr3_aa: CASSQLDMGLASYNEQFF; cdr3_nt: TGCGCCAGCAGCCAACTTGATATGGGACTAGCGTCATACAATGAGCAGTTCTTC
d_call: NA; clone_size: NA; j_call: TRBJ1-5; v_call: TRBV19; cdr3_aa: CASSIPHHVANQPQHF; cdr3_nt: TGTGCCAGTAGTATTCCTCATCATGTGGCCAATCAGCCCCAGCATTTT
d_call: TRBD1; clone_size: NA; j_call: TRBJ1-3; v_call: TRBV29-1; cdr3_aa: CSVGTGVGNTIYF; cdr3_nt: TGCAGCGTCGGGACAGGGGTTGGAAACACCATATATTTT
d_call: TRBD1; clone_size: NA; j_call: TRBJ1-2; v_call: TRBV4-1; cdr3_aa: CASSQEARQGANYGYTF; cdr3_nt: TGCGCCAGCAGCCAAGAGGCGCGACAGGGGGCTAACTATGGCTACACCTTC
d_call: TRBD2; clone_size: NA; j_call: TRBJ2-5; v_call: TRBV5-8; cdr3_aa: CASSLRDYKQYF; cdr3_nt: TGTGCCAGCAGCTTACGGGACTACAAGCAGTACTTC
d_call: NA; clone_size: NA; j_call: TRBJ2-3; v_call: TRBV15; cdr3_aa: CATSRDRGKSDGDTQYF; cdr3_nt: TGTGCCACCAGCAGAGATCGGGGGAAAAGTGATGGTGATACGCAGTATTTT
d_call: TRBD1; clone_size: few; j_call: TRBJ1-5; v_call: TRBV18; cdr3_aa: CASSPLGQGSNQPQHF; cdr3_nt: TGTGCCAGCTCACCACTGGGACAGGGAAGCAATCAGCCCCAGCATTTT
d_call: NA; clone_size: few; j_call: TRBJ2-2; v_call: TRBV5-1; cdr3_aa: CASSHGVFGELFF; cdr3_nt: TGCGCCAGCAGCCACGGAGTTTTCGGGGAGCTGTTTTTT
d_call: NA; clone_size: NA; j_call: TRBJ1-2; v_call: TRBV18; cdr3_aa: CASSHYLAEEGYTF; cdr3_nt: TGTGCCAGCTCACACTACCTTGCAGAGGAGGGCTACACCTTC
d_call: NA; clone_size: few; j_call: TRBJ1-3; v_call: TRBV2; cdr3_aa: CASSEGRGSGNTIYF; cdr3_nt: TGTGCCAGCAGTGAAGGCAGGGGATCTGGAAACACCATATATTTT
d_call: NA; clone_size: NA; j_call: TRBJ1-1; v_call: TRBV6-5; cdr3_aa: CASSPNFLSETEAFF; cdr3_nt: TGTGCCAGCAGTCCTAACTTTCTTTCCGAGACTGAAGCTTTCTTT